Below are 30 T cell receptor beta chains sequenced from a single sample in a study of blood T cell repertoires in COVID-19. The data were produced by immunoSEQ multiplex PCR, yet TCRdb's version contains in-frame clones alone and is incomplete. The sample lists approximately 18,000 clones, 85% to 95% occurring once. Sequenced material: peripheral blood. The origin of the receptors is a human donor in a cohort sampled during active COVID-19.

This chain joins TRBV11-2 and TRBJ2-1; weak D call: TRBD2 (6 bases). The CDR3 totals 15 residues. Per the germline V gene, CDR1 is SGHAT and CDR2 is FQNNGV. V was cut by 1 base and J by 7 bases, with 14 bases left in between. CDR3 residues: CASSLVWRGRNEQFF. The CDR3 DNA is TGTGCCAGCAGCTTAGTTTGGAGGGGTCGGAATGAGCAGTTCTTC.

This clone was recorded only once. This sequence joins TRBV19 and TRBJ2-5; 8 positions agree with TRBD1. V shed 2 bases and J 2 bases; nucleotides not matched to a gene: 10. The CDR3 sequence is 17 residues long. Germline lookup yields CDR1 LNHDA and CDR2 SQIVND (reference sequence). CDR3 protein: CASSIKPQGAKQETQYF. CDR3 DNA sequence: TGTGCCAGTAGTATAAAACCCCAGGGGGCGAAACAAGAGACCCAGTACTTC. Full variable domain (outside the CDR3, taken from reference TRBV19 and TRBJ2-5): DGGITQSPKYLFRKEGQNVTLSCEQNLNHDAMYWYRQDPGQGLRLIYYSQIVNDFQKGDIAEGYSVSREKKESFPLTVTSAQKNPTAFYLCASSIKPQGAKQETQYFGPGTRLLVL.

This chain links TRBV4-1 with TRBJ1-5; 9 nucleotides align to TRBD1. The J segment lost 7 bases and the V segment lost 1 base, leaving 5 bases of the junction unmatched. Looked up from germline, CDR1 is MGHRA and CDR2 is YSYEKL. The CDR3 runs 15 residues. This CDR3 reads CASSQGDRAKQPQHF. CDR3 sequence (DNA): TGCGCCAGCAGCCAAGGGGACAGGGCCAAACAGCCCCAGCATTTT.

This clone occurred once. The chain links TRBV29-1 to TRBJ2-1, with D maybe TRBD2 (6 bases). Germline V gene lookup returns CDR1 SQVTM and CDR2 ANQGSEA. Deletions cut 5 bases from V and 0 bases from J, with 14 bases between. The CDR3 extends over 15 amino acids. The CDR3 sequence is CSVRRDSSSYNEQFF. DNA of the CDR3: TGCAGCGTTCGGAGGGACTCCAGCTCCTACAATGAGCAGTTCTTC.

This chain links TRBV6-5 with TRBJ2-3; D possibly corresponds to TRBD1 (6 bases). V was shortened by 5 bases and J by 4 bases, with 13 bases between the two germline ends. Germline V gives CDR1 MNHEY, CDR2 SVGAGI. The CDR3 is made up of 14 amino acids. The CDR3 region has the DNA TGTGCCAGCAGTAACAGACAGGTAGCAGATACGCAGTATTTT. It encodes CASSNRQVADTQYF.

This chain joins TRBV13 and TRBJ1-4; a possible D gene is TRBD1 (6 bases). Germline values: CDR1 PRHDT, CDR2 FYEKMQ (reference sequence). The V gene lost 1 base and the J gene lost 8 bases, with 14 bases spanning the gap. The CDR3 has 15 residues. The CDR3 region has the DNA TGTGCCAGCAGCTTAGCCTCTCAGGGGCGGGAAAAACTGTTTTTT. Its translation is CASSLASQGREKLFF.

V gene TRBV6-2 or TRBV6-3 combines with J gene TRBJ1-1; D call uncertain. V was cut by 2 bases and J by 7 bases, with 14 bases left in between. The CDR3 spans 14 residues. Per the germline V gene, CDR1 is MNHEY and CDR2 is SVGEGT. The CDR3 region has the DNA TGTGCCAGCAGTTACATTGGTAGCGCCTTTGAAGCTTTCTTT. Amino acids: CASSYIGSAFEAFF.

V is TRBV3-1 (or the pseudogene TRBV3-2) and J is TRBJ1-5, with TRBD1 matching over 9 bases. This CDR3 contains 14 residues. The germline gives CDR1 LGHDT, CDR2 YNNKEL (reference sequence). Trimming cost V 6 bases and J 4 bases; bases outside gene matches: 4. The CDR3 here is CASRGQGLNQPQHF. CDR3 DNA sequence: TGTGCCAGCAGGGGACAGGGATTGAATCAGCCCCAGCATTTT.

The chain combines TRBV19 with TRBJ2-2, with D possibly matching TRBD2 (6 bases). Germline assignment: CDR1 LNHDA and CDR2 SQIVND (reference sequence). The ends were cut back, 3 bases at V and 1 base at J, with 24 bases in the middle. This CDR3 contains 20 residues. Here the CDR3 DNA reads TGTGCCAGTAGTATTGTGATCGGGACTTTAAATAGGCGGAACACCGGGGAGCTGTTTTTT. This translates into CASSIVIGTLNRRNTGELFF.

This clone has a single count. The V gene is TRBV19, the J gene TRBJ2-3; 15 bases map to TRBD2. The germline V gene encodes CDR1 LNHDA and CDR2 SQIVND (reference sequence). V was pared by 5 bases and J by 0 bases, with 12 bases of the junction left unmatched. The CDR3 runs 20 residues. The CDR3 region has the DNA TGTGCCAGTAGTCCGGGGACTAGCGGGAGGTCCAAGACTAGCACAGATACGCAGTATTTT. This translates into CASSPGTSGRSKTSTDTQYF.

This chain joins TRBV19 and TRBJ2-7, with D tentatively TRBD2 (5 bases). V was shortened by 4 bases and J by 4 bases, with 17 bases between the two germline ends. From germline, CDR1 is LNHDA and CDR2 SQIVND (reference sequence). The CDR3 spans 15 residues. CDR3 DNA: TGTGCCAGTAGTACCGGGGTGGAGAGAATTTACGAGCAGTACTTC. Residues: CASSTGVERIYEQYF.

This clone is a singleton in its sample. CDR3: CASSYLGQTNNQPQHF. CDR3 bases: TGTGCCAGCAGTTACTTGGGACAAACAAACAATCAGCCCCAGCATTTT. This chain uses TRBV6-2 or TRBV6-3 with TRBJ1-5; D is possibly TRBD1 (6 bases). V dropped 1 base and J dropped 3 bases, with 13 bases sitting between them. The germline V gene encodes CDR1 MNHEY and CDR2 SVGEGT. The CDR3 sequence is 16 residues long.

Only one count was recorded for this clone. The CDR3 region has the DNA TGTGCCAGCAGGTCCAGCGGGGGGGCAATGGATACGCAGTATTTT. Protein product: CASRSSGGAMDTQYF. The V call is TRBV5-6, the J call TRBJ2-3; 10 bases match TRBD2. Germline-derived CDR1 and CDR2 are SGHDT and YYEEEE. Trimming took 5 bases from V and 6 from J; bases not matched to a gene: 9. The CDR3 has 15 amino acids.

The V gene is TRBV4-1, the J gene TRBJ1-5, with TRBD1 matching over 8 bases. The germline V gene has CDR1 MGHRA and CDR2 YSYEKL. The CDR3 spans 13 residues. The ends lost 4 bases at V and 6 bases at J; junction bases unmatched: 2. The CDR3 DNA is TGCGCCAGCAGCCTAGACAGGGGTCAGCCCCAGCATTTT. Protein product: CASSLDRGQPQHF.

J is TRBJ1-2 and V is TRBV9; D ambiguous. The germline V gene encodes CDR1 SGDLS and CDR2 YYNGEE. The CDR3 runs to 15 residues. Trimming took 0 bases from V and 8 from J, leaving 17 bases between them. CDR3 DNA sequence: TGTGCCAGCAGCGTAGCTCCGTATTCAGAAGAAGGCTACACCTTC. The encoded protein is CASSVAPYSEEGYTF.

CDR3 in amino acids: CASSQDLFDRVNYGYTF. As DNA, the CDR3 is TGTGCCAGCAGCCAAGATCTGTTTGACAGGGTTAACTATGGCTACACCTTC. The chain couples TRBV3-1 (or the pseudogene TRBV3-2) to TRBJ1-2; 7 bases map to TRBD1. CDR3 length: 17 amino acids. Germline CDR1 reads LGHDT; CDR2 reads YNNKEL (reference sequence). V dropped 0 bases and J dropped 1; count of bases not matched to a gene: 8.

The V and J genes are TRBV11-2 and TRBJ1-2, with D perhaps matching TRBD1 (5 bases). Germline V gene lookup returns CDR1 SGHAT and CDR2 FQNNGV. There are 15 residues in the CDR3. V was shortened by 5 bases and J by 4 bases, with 17 bases between the two germline ends. The CDR3 sequence is CASSLSQGFPYGYTF. The CDR3 coding sequence is TGTGCCAGCAGCCTATCGCAGGGATTCCCCTATGGCTACACCTTC.

The gene calls are TRBV11-2 and TRBJ1-6, with 8 positions matching TRBD1. CDR3 size: 17 residues. The J segment lost 7 bases and the V segment lost 5 bases, leaving 13 bases of the junction unmatched. CDR1 and CDR2 (germline): SGHAT, FQNNGV. The CDR3 nucleotides are TGTGCCAGCAGCCCAGGCCGGGGACAGGCTATGAATTCACCCCTCCACTTT. Amino acid sequence: CASSPGRGQAMNSPLHF.

This chain links TRBV27 with TRBJ2-7; 7 nucleotides agree with TRBD2. CDR3 length: 15 amino acids. Germline V lookup: CDR1 MNHEY, CDR2 SMNVEV (reference sequence). V was pared by 3 bases and J by 0 bases, with 5 bases of the junction left unmatched. The CDR3 nucleotides are TGTGCCAGCAGTTTTTCGGCGGGAGCCTCCTACGAGCAGTACTTC. This sequence encodes CASSFSAGASYEQYF.

This clone turned up a few times. The V and J genes are TRBV3-1 (or the pseudogene TRBV3-2) and TRBJ1-6; TRBD1 might be the D (5 bases). Germline values: CDR1 LGHDT, CDR2 YNNKEL (reference sequence). CDR3 length: 14 amino acids. V lost 5 bases, J lost 10 bases, and 15 bases lay in between. The CDR3 sequence is CASSKTREGSPLHF. The CDR3 region has the DNA TGTGCCAGCAGCAAAACCAGGGAAGGATCACCCCTCCACTTT.

This sequence joins TRBV29-1 and TRBJ2-1, with D possibly being TRBD1 (5 bases). The CDR3 loop spans 13 amino acids. The germline gives CDR1 SQVTM, CDR2 ANQGSEA. Trimming shortened V by 4 bases and J by 10 bases, and 17 bases separated the two germline ends. CDR3: CSVGLDAWGEQFF. The CDR3 region has the DNA TGCAGCGTTGGGTTGGACGCTTGGGGCGAGCAGTTCTTC.

V usage is TRBV25-1 and J usage is TRBJ2-2, with D hard to call. Germline V gives CDR1 MGHDK, CDR2 SYGVNS. The V end lost 3 bases, the J end lost 1 base, and 3 bases lay between the germline ends. This CDR3 contains 13 residues. CDR3 in DNA: TGTGCCAGCAGTGACGTGAACACCGGGGAGCTGTTTTTT. Translating gives CASSDVNTGELFF.

The chain employs TRBV23-1 and TRBJ1-5; tentatively, D is TRBD1 (5 bases). TRBV23-1 is reported as an ORF; its role is uncertain. This CDR3 is 12 amino acids long. The V end lost 6 bases, the J end lost 4 bases, and 7 bases lay between the germline ends. The CDR3 protein is CASSRVNQPQHF. The CDR3 nucleotides read TGCGCCAGCAGCAGGGTAAATCAGCCCCAGCATTTT.

CDR3 DNA sequence: TGTGCCAGCAGTTTCAGCGGGGGGGCCGACGAGCAGTACTTC. Its protein is CASSFSGGADEQYF. The chain links TRBV27 to TRBJ2-7, with 10 bases aligning to TRBD2. V was clipped by 3 bases and J by 5 bases; unmatched bases: 4. CDR1 is MNHEY, CDR2 SMNVEV, per germline (reference sequence). This CDR3 is 14 amino acids long.

The chain carries TRBV28 and TRBJ2-7, with 13 positions matching TRBD2. This CDR3 comprises 16 residues. The J segment lost 5 bases and the V segment lost 5 bases, leaving 9 bases of the junction unmatched. Per the germline V gene, CDR1 is MDHEN and CDR2 is SYDVKM. The CDR3 spells CASSTRTSGRFNEQYF. CDR3 DNA: TGTGCCAGCAGTACCCGGACTAGCGGGAGATTTAACGAGCAGTACTTC.

A single count supports this clone. The J gene is TRBJ1-2, the V gene TRBV14, with 10 nucleotides matching TRBD1. Germline-derived CDR1 and CDR2 are SGHDN and FVKESK. J lost 3 bases, V lost 1 base, and 2 bases had no gene match. The CDR3 extends over 15 amino acids. The CDR3 sequence: CASSQGQGAYYGYTF. CDR3 nucleotides: TGTGCCAGCAGCCAAGGACAGGGGGCCTACTATGGCTACACCTTC.

This chain uses TRBV6-2 or TRBV6-3 with TRBJ2-5, with D perhaps matching TRBD2 (7 bases). Germline V gene sequence: CDR1 MNHEY, CDR2 SVGEGT. V was cut by 5 bases and J by 1 base, with 14 bases left in between. There are 15 residues in the CDR3. The CDR3 DNA is TGTGCCAGCAGTGGTTTGGGGGGGCCCCAAGAGACCCAGTACTTC. Protein product: CASSGLGGPQETQYF.

This chain joins TRBV19 and TRBJ1-2, with a weak D call TRBD1 (5 bases). The V end lost 4 bases, the J end lost 8 bases, and 17 bases lay between the germline ends. Germline V CDR1 and CDR2: LNHDA, SQIVND (reference sequence). This CDR3 region has 14 residues. DNA of the CDR3: TGTGCCAGTAGTAACCCCCCCGGGACTCGGGGCTACACCTTC. Translation gives CASSNPPGTRGYTF.

The chain employs TRBV12-5 and TRBJ2-5; a possible D gene is TRBD1 (5 bases). Trimming pared 7 bases from V and 2 bases from J, leaving 11 bases between. Per the germline V gene, CDR1 is LGHNT and CDR2 is FRNRAP. The CDR3 is 13 residues long. CDR3 amino acids: CASAPQGQETQYF. As DNA, the CDR3 is TGTGCTAGTGCCCCGCAGGGTCAAGAGACCCAGTACTTC.

The chain joins TRBV13 to TRBJ2-1; no definite D call. With 5 bases removed from V and 7 bases from J, the gap between germline ends came to 9 bases. CDR3 size: 12 residues. Germline CDR1 reads PRHDT; CDR2 reads FYEKMQ (reference sequence). The CDR3 protein is CASSLSMNEQFF. CDR3 nucleotide sequence: TGTGCCAGCAGCCTCTCTATGAATGAGCAGTTCTTC.